The 2 T cell receptor beta chains presented below share a single source sample, sequenced in a study of blood T cells in healthy people across ages. With a J-beta primer mix and a sample-barcoded 5' primer, a second PCR ran about 7 to 12 cycles. Each CDR3 protein gets one entry after TCRdb re-called the 5' RACE reads with MiXCR. The data contain 980,000 or so distinct CDR3 sequences, roughly 50% of them singletons. Sample: blood. The receptors here all came from a man aged 25-40 years in good health.

This clonotype was counted a few times. The chain uses TRBV7-9 and TRBJ1-2; D gene unclear. This CDR3 spans 14 amino acids. Trimming left V 2 bases short and J 2 bases short, with 9 bases between. In germline, CDR1 is SEHNR, CDR2 FQNEAQ (reference sequence). This CDR3 is CASSLSSTNYGYTF. The CDR3 bases are TGTGCCAGCAGCTTAAGCAGTACGAACTATGGCTACACCTTC.

This clonotype was observed many times. The chain employs TRBV27 and TRBJ1-6; a weak D match, TRBD1 (5 bases). The germline V gene has CDR1 MNHEY and CDR2 SMNVEV (reference sequence). The CDR3 sequence is 14 residues long. The germline V and J ends were trimmed by 5 bases and 6 bases, with 11 bases remaining between them. The CDR3 region has the DNA TGTGCCAGCAGTCCGACAGTTTTTAATTCACCCCTCCACTTT. It codes for CASSPTVFNSPLHF.